Each of the 31 T cell receptor beta chains below was sequenced from the same sample in a study of T cell clonality in common variable immunodeficiency. Using immunoSEQ multiplex PCR, the repertoire was profiled, and TCRdb retains in-frame clones only, with some absent. The data show about 81,000 clones, with none appearing a single time. The specimen was peripheral blood mononuclear cells. These receptors were obtained from a person aged 18-70 years in good health.

This clone was seen at least ten times. The CDR3 extends 3 residues past the end of the read, so its final part is completed from the germline J gene. The J gene is TRBJ2-1, the V gene TRBV19; TRBD2 might be the D (5 bases). The germline gives CDR1 LNHDA, CDR2 SQIVND (reference sequence). The CDR3 consists of 14 residues. V was pared by 7 bases and J by 3 bases, with 13 bases between. CDR3 DNA, as far as it was read: TGTGCCAGTACCCCAGGAGGCTACTACAATGAG. Translation: CASTPGGYYNE. From start to end, the CDR3 is CASTPGGYYNEQFF.

This clone was detected ten times or more. Read data end 3 residues before the CDR3 end; the end is taken from the germline J gene. V gene TRBV6-2 or TRBV6-3 combines with J gene TRBJ1-1; D is uncertain. Germline V lookup: CDR1 MNHEY, CDR2 SVGEGT. The CDR3 is 14 residues long. The V and J ends lost 2 bases and 0 bases respectively, with 7 bases between them. This CDR3 is CASSYAGMNTEAFF. The CDR3 DNA, read in part, is TGTGCCAGCAGTTACGCAGGTATGAACACTGAA.

This clone was detected many times. The CDR3 loop reads CASRGTGAQSEQYF. CDR3 DNA, as far as it was read: TGTGCCAGCAGGGGGACAGGGGCGCAGAGCGAG. The V and J genes are TRBV12-3 or TRBV12-4 and TRBJ2-7; 10 nucleotides match TRBD1. Read sequence stops 3 residues before the CDR3 end, and the germline J gene provides the missing end. This CDR3 has 14 residues. V was pared by 6 bases and J by 6 bases, with 8 bases of the junction left unmatched.

This clone was counted ten times or more. The read ends 3 residues shy of where the CDR3 ends; the end is completed using the germline J gene. V usage is TRBV20-1 and J usage is TRBJ2-3; 9 nucleotides align to TRBD2. This CDR3 is built from 20 residues. Germline V CDR1 and CDR2: DFQATT, SNEGSKA (reference sequence). The junction had 19 bases not matched to a gene; V was cut back by 0 bases and J by 3 bases. CDR3 DNA, as far as it was read: TGCAGTGCTAGAGATACAGGGGCGATTTGGGCGGGAGGGGGTACAGATACG. It specifies CSARDTGAIWAGGGTDT. The CDR3 reads in full as CSARDTGAIWAGGGTDTQYF.

This clone has at least ten counts. The read halts 3 residues ahead of the CDR3 end, with the missing end drawn from the germline J gene. The chain couples TRBV11-2 to TRBJ2-7; D gene unclear. Between the trimmed V and J ends, which lost 4 bases and 2 bases, there was a span of 3 bases. The V gene's germline CDR1 is SGHAT and CDR2 FQNNGV. This CDR3 is built from 11 residues. CDR3 DNA, as far as it was read: TGTGCCAGCAGCTCGGCCTACGAG. This encodes CASSSAYE. Given in full, the CDR3 is CASSSAYEQYF.

Ten or more counts support this clone. The missing CDR3 end, 3 residues past where the read stops, is filled in from the germline J gene. The rearrangement links TRBV20-1 to TRBJ2-3; 10 positions agree with TRBD2. The CDR3 has 18 amino acids. V dropped 0 bases and J dropped 1; count of bases not matched to a gene: 10. Germline CDR1 DFQATT, CDR2 SNEGSKA (reference sequence). The CDR3 DNA, read in part, is TGCAGTGCTAGAGATTTTCAGGGGCTAGCGGGGGGCACAGATACG. This sequence encodes CSARDFQGLAGGTDT. The full CDR3 is CSARDFQGLAGGTDTQYF.

This clone was observed at least ten times. The read comes to an end 3 residues before the CDR3 does, leaving the germline J gene to fill in the end. The chain combines TRBV20-1 with TRBJ1-2; D is unclear. This CDR3 comprises 14 residues. CDR1 and CDR2 (germline): DFQATT, SNEGSKA (reference sequence). The CDR3 sequence is CSARDGPLSVGYTF. Partial CDR3 DNA: TGCAGTGCTAGAGATGGTCCGCTGTCAGTCGGC.

This clone was seen ten or more times. The read terminates 3 residues ahead of where the CDR3 ends, so the germline J gene completes it. The V call is TRBV20-1, the J call TRBJ2-1; D remains unclear. The ends were cut back, 4 bases at V and 2 bases at J, with 12 bases in the middle. Per the germline V gene, CDR1 is DFQATT and CDR2 is SNEGSKA (reference sequence). This CDR3 is built from 14 residues. CDR3 residues: CSAKLGSPYNEQFF. The sequenced CDR3 bases are TGCAGTGCTAAGTTGGGTAGCCCCTACAATGAG.

This clone was picked up many times. The CDR3 is cut off 3 residues early in the read; its end comes from the germline J gene. The chain uses TRBV2 and TRBJ1-1; 10 bases align to TRBD1. J was trimmed by 1 base and V by 5 bases; bases with no gene match: 4. This CDR3 contains 15 residues. Looked up from germline, CDR1 is SNHLY and CDR2 is FYNNEI. The CDR3 bases that were read are TGTGCCAGCAGTAGGGACAGGGGTGGGAACACTGAA. Amino acids: CASSRDRGGNTE. The whole CDR3 sequence is CASSRDRGGNTEAFF.

This clone was recorded at least ten times. Incomplete CDR3 DNA: TGTGCCACACAAACCCAGGGGACAGCAGAGACC. Amino acid sequence: CATQTQGTAET. The whole CDR3 is CATQTQGTAETQYF. The chain links TRBV19 to TRBJ2-5; TRBD1 aligns across 7 bases. The read finishes 3 residues shy of the CDR3 end, and the germline J gene is used to complete it. V gave up 10 bases and J gave up 4 bases; unmatched junction bases: 12. Per the germline V gene, CDR1 is LNHDA and CDR2 is SQIVND (reference sequence). The CDR3 sequence is 14 residues long.

Ten or more counts support this clone. The CDR3 goes on 3 residues after the read ends, and that part is filled in from the germline J gene. V and J are TRBV12-5 and TRBJ2-7, with 9 bases that match TRBD1. Germline trimming cut 0 bases from V and 4 bases from J; bases unmatched to any gene: 4. The CDR3 has 15 amino acids. Looked up from germline, CDR1 is LGHNT and CDR2 is FRNRAP. The CDR3 region is CASGLVQGATYEQYF. Partial CDR3 DNA: TGTGCTAGTGGTTTGGTACAGGGGGCGACTTACGAG.

This clone has a count of ten or more. The CDR3 end falls 3 residues outside the read, so it is completed with the germline J gene. The chain carries TRBV10-3 and TRBJ2-7; D possibly corresponds to TRBD1 (5 bases). CDR3 length: 17 amino acids. Trimming left V 3 bases short and J 1 base short, with 19 bases between. CDR1 is ENHRY and CDR2 is SYGVKD in the germline V gene. The chain's CDR3 is CAISDFGLGQESYEQYF. The covered CDR3 bases are TGTGCCATCAGTGACTTTGGTTTGGGGCAGGAATCCTACGAG.

This clone has ten or more counts. The CDR3 is cut off 3 residues early in the read; its end comes from the germline J gene. The rearrangement joins TRBV30 to TRBJ2-7, with 8 bases lining up with TRBD1. V trimming: 1 base; J trimming: 3 bases; junction bases outside the gene matches: 5. CDR3 length equals 14 residues. Per the germline V gene, CDR1 is GTSNPN and CDR2 is SVGIG (reference sequence). CDR3 in amino acids: CAWSEGTGGYEQYF. CDR3 bases read: TGTGCCTGGAGTGAGGGAACAGGGGGCTACGAG.

This clone was counted many times. The read halts 3 residues ahead of the CDR3 end, with the missing end drawn from the germline J gene. The chain couples TRBV20-1 to TRBJ2-4; the match to TRBD1 covers 9 bases. Germline V gives CDR1 DFQATT, CDR2 SNEGSKA (reference sequence). This CDR3 is 13 amino acids long. The V segment lost 5 bases and the J segment 6 bases; nucleotides outside the gene matches: 5. CDR3 region: CSALQGAGNIQYF. CDR3 DNA (partial): TGCAGTGCTTTACAGGGGGCGGGAAACATT.

This clone appeared many times. The read ends 3 residues early relative to the CDR3; the germline J gene fills the gap. The chain couples TRBV5-6 to TRBJ2-1; D is possibly TRBD2 (6 bases). Germline V lookup: CDR1 SGHDT, CDR2 YYEEEE. The CDR3 has 15 amino acids. V lost 4 bases and J lost 9, with 20 bases in between. Partial CDR3 DNA: TGTGCCAGCAGCCACCGGACTGGGGTGGGAGGTGAG. Translating it yields CASSHRTGVGGE. The complete CDR3 sequence is CASSHRTGVGGEQFF.

This clone showed up many times. The CDR3 extends 3 residues past the end of the read, so its final part is completed from the germline J gene. This chain connects TRBV18 to TRBJ2-3, with D possibly matching TRBD2 (6 bases). The germline V and J ends were trimmed by 2 bases and 5 bases, with 14 bases remaining between them. This CDR3 contains 15 residues. Germline V CDR1 and CDR2: KGHSH, LQKENI. The sequenced CDR3 bases are TGTGCCAGCTCACCAGATCCGGTGGGGGGAGATACG. Translating gives CASSPDPVGGDT. The complete CDR3 protein is CASSPDPVGGDTQYF. Using reference TRBV18 and TRBJ2-3 for the parts outside the CDR3, the full variable domain is NAGVMQNPRHLVRRRGQEARLRCSPMKGHSHVYWYRQLPEEGLKFMVYLQKENIIDESGMPKERFSAEFPKEGPSILRIQQVVRGDSAAYFCASSPDPVGGDTQYFGPGTRLTVL.

This clone came up many times. From the germline J gene comes the end of the CDR3, since the read stops 3 residues before it. This chain joins TRBV7-8 and TRBJ2-7; weak D call: TRBD1 (5 bases). Germline CDR1 SGHVS, CDR2 FQNEAQ. The V end lost 0 bases, the J end lost 2 bases, and 17 bases lay between the germline ends. This CDR3 region has 17 residues. CDR3 in amino acids: CASSLAIAGHMPYEQYF. CDR3 bases read: TGTGCCAGCAGCTTAGCGATAGCCGGACATATGCCCTACGAG.

This clone occurred many times. The read finishes 3 residues shy of the CDR3 end, and the germline J gene is used to complete it. The V and J genes are TRBV7-8 and TRBJ2-7; D is uncertain. The germline V gene has CDR1 SGHVS and CDR2 FQNEAQ. V lost 1 base and J 2 bases, leaving 9 bases between the germline ends. The CDR3 is made up of 14 amino acids. This CDR3 reads CASSLGGSTYEQYF. CDR3 DNA (partial): TGTGCCAGCAGCTTAGGAGGCAGTACCTACGAG.

At least ten counts were recorded for this clone. With the read ending 3 residues before the CDR3 end, the germline J gene is used to fill in that end. The rearrangement links TRBV20-1 to TRBJ2-7; maybe TRBD1 (5 bases). Germline CDR1 DFQATT, CDR2 SNEGSKA (reference sequence). This CDR3 has 16 residues. The germline V and J ends were trimmed by 0 bases and 3 bases, with 18 bases remaining between them. Partial CDR3 DNA: TGCAGTGCTAGAGATCCCTTCCGTGCAGGGTTCTACGAG. Residues: CSARDPFRAGFYE. The full CDR3 protein reads CSARDPFRAGFYEQYF.

This clone was observed at least ten times. The read gets to within 3 residues of the CDR3 end, and the germline J gene fills in the rest. This chain joins TRBV20-1 and TRBJ2-1; TRBD2 matches at 8 bases. CDR3 length: 14 residues. The V and J ends lost 3 bases and 4 bases, in that order; junction bases with no gene match: 5. Germline-derived CDR1 and CDR2 are DFQATT and SNEGSKA (reference sequence). The sequenced CDR3 bases are TGCAGTGCTAGGCCAGCGGGGGTATACAATGAG. This gives the protein CSARPAGVYNE. The full CDR3 protein is CSARPAGVYNEQFF.

This clone was recorded many times. The read is 3 residues too short to cover the CDR3 end, so that end is filled in from the germline J gene. The J gene is TRBJ1-1, the V gene TRBV20-1; D is perhaps TRBD1 (6 bases). CDR1 and CDR2 (germline): DFQATT, SNEGSKA (reference sequence). The V end lost 3 bases, the J end lost 4 bases, and 15 bases lay between the germline ends. The CDR3 is 14 residues long. The CDR3 DNA, read in part, is TGCAGTGCTAGTCAGGGGCCGAGGGGCACTGAA. Amino acids: CSASQGPRGTE. The whole CDR3 sequence is CSASQGPRGTEAFF.

Many counts were recorded for this clone. The read gets to within 3 residues of the CDR3 end, and the germline J gene fills in the rest. The chain recombines TRBV18 with TRBJ2-1; 12 bases map to TRBD2. This CDR3 has 17 amino acids. Germline V lookup: CDR1 KGHSH, CDR2 LQKENI. V shed 2 bases, J shed 6 bases, and the junction held 8 bases outside the gene matches. CDR3 DNA (partial): TGTGCCAGCTCACCAGTACTAGCGGGAGGCATCAGCAATGAG. This codes for CASSPVLAGGISNE. The full CDR3 protein is CASSPVLAGGISNEQFF.

Concerning this clone: The read ends 3 residues before the CDR3 terminus; that terminus is restored from the germline J gene. Other DNA variants within this sample encode the same CDR3. J is TRBJ1-3 and V is TRBV19; 10 nucleotides match TRBD1. Trimming at V came to 6 bases and at J to 1 base, leaving 3 bases not matched to a gene. CDR3 length: 15 amino acids. Germline values: CDR1 LNHDA, CDR2 SQIVND (reference sequence). The sequenced CDR3 bases are TGTGCCAGTAGGCCGGGACAGGGGTCTGGAAACACC. It yields the protein CASRPGQGSGNT. The complete CDR3 protein is CASRPGQGSGNTIYF.

In this sample, this clone turned up many times. The observed sequence ends 3 residues before the CDR3 terminus, with the missing tail filled in from the germline J gene. V and J are TRBV27 and TRBJ2-5, with no clear D. Germline V gives CDR1 MNHEY, CDR2 SMNVEV (reference sequence). The CDR3 is 13 residues long. The V gene lost 4 bases and the J gene lost 5 bases, with 11 bases spanning the gap. The CDR3 loop reads CASSSGLRETQYF. Partial CDR3 DNA: TGTGCCAGCAGTTCCGGTCTCCGGGAGACC.

This clone was counted at least ten times. The CDR3 goes on 3 residues after the read ends, and that part is filled in from the germline J gene. The chain is built from TRBV6-1 and TRBJ1-2, with 9 bases lining up with TRBD1. The J segment lost 5 bases and the V segment lost 4 bases, leaving 5 bases of the junction unmatched. Per germline, CDR1 MNHNS and CDR2 SASEGT. The CDR3 has 14 amino acids. CDR3 in amino acids: CASSARGQGYGYTF. The CDR3 DNA, read in part, is TGTGCCAGCAGTGCCAGGGGACAGGGATATGGC.

The sample holds many counts of this clone. The read terminates 3 residues before the CDR3 end, so the remaining end is supplied by the germline J gene. The chain uses TRBV5-1 and TRBJ2-1; a possible D gene is TRBD2 (5 bases). The V gene lost 1 base and the J gene lost 9 bases, with 20 bases spanning the gap. CDR1 and CDR2 (germline): SGHRS, YFSETQ. The CDR3 is 16 residues long. The CDR3 sequence: CASSLLSGPRRGEQFF. The covered CDR3 bases are TGCGCCAGCAGCTTGTTAAGCGGCCCCCGTCGAGGTGAG.

This clone appeared many times. One end of the junction does not line up with germline, which may come from a read error. The missing CDR3 end, 3 residues past where the read stops, is filled in from the germline J gene. The chain combines TRBV4-2 with TRBJ2-5; either TRBD1 or TRBD2 may fit D (6 bases each). This CDR3 has 17 residues. The germline gives CDR1 LGHNA, CDR2 YNFKEQ. The covered CDR3 bases are TGCGCCAGCAGCCCAGCGGCGGGACACCCTAACCAAGAGACC. It yields the protein CASSPAAGHPNQET. The full CDR3 protein reads CASSPAAGHPNQETQYF.

Note on this clone: The read terminates 3 residues ahead of where the CDR3 ends, so the germline J gene completes it. The V and J genes are TRBV10-2 and TRBJ2-7; D is tentatively TRBD1 or TRBD2 (7 bases each). V lost 6 bases and J 1 base, leaving 13 bases between the germline ends. The CDR3 consists of 14 residues. The germline V gene encodes CDR1 WSHSY and CDR2 SAAADI. Partial CDR3 DNA: TGCGCCAGCAGGAGCGGGACAGCATCCTACGAG. Protein sequence: CASRSGTASYE. The whole CDR3 sequence reads CASRSGTASYEQYF.

In this sample, this clone turned up many times. The observed sequence ends 3 residues before the CDR3 terminus, with the missing tail filled in from the germline J gene. The chain couples TRBV20-1 to TRBJ2-7, with a weak D call TRBD1 (5 bases). Trimming stripped 4 bases from V and 6 bases from J, with 19 bases between. The germline gives CDR1 DFQATT, CDR2 SNEGSKA (reference sequence). The CDR3 is made up of 14 amino acids. CDR3 sequence reads: CSAIQVLGIGEQYF. The covered CDR3 bases are TGCAGTGCTATACAGGTTTTGGGGATTGGCGAG.

The sample holds many counts of this clone. The CDR3 end falls 3 residues outside the read, so it is completed with the germline J gene. This chain joins TRBV6-2 or TRBV6-3 and TRBJ2-7, with D perhaps matching TRBD1 (6 bases). Per germline, CDR1 MNHEY and CDR2 SVGEGT. The CDR3 spans 13 residues. The V and J ends lost 6 bases and 0 bases respectively, with 9 bases between them. CDR3 DNA, as far as it was read: TGTGCCAGCAGGGACAGCCTCTCCTACGAG. It yields the protein CASRDSLSYE. The complete CDR3 sequence is CASRDSLSYEQYF.

This clone was seen ten or more times. The CDR3 end falls 3 residues outside the read, so it is completed with the germline J gene. This chain links TRBV11-2 with TRBJ1-6; the D gene is possibly TRBD1 (6 bases). In germline, CDR1 is SGHAT, CDR2 FQNNGV. The CDR3 totals 14 residues. The germline V and J ends were trimmed by 4 bases and 7 bases, with 11 bases remaining between them. CDR3 sequence reads: CASSSDRMNSPLHF. Incomplete CDR3 DNA: TGTGCCAGCAGCTCCGACAGGATGAATTCACCC.